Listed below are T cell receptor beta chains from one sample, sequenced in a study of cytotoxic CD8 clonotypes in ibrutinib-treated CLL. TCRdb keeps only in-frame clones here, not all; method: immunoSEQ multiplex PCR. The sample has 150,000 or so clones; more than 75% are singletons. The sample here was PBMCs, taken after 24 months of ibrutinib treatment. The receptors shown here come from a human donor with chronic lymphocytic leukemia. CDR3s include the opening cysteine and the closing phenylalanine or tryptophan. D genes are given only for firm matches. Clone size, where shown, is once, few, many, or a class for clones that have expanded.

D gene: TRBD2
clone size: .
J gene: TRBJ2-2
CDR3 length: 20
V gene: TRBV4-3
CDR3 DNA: TGCGCCAGCAGCCAAGAGTCCCCGTTTGGGGGAGGGTCTAACACCGGGGAGCTGTTTTTT
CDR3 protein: CASSQESPFGGGSNTGELFF

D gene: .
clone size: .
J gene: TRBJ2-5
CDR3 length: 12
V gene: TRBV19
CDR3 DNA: TGTGCCACCTCCGGTGGTATGGATGCTCCCTACTTC
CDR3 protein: CATSGGMDAPYF

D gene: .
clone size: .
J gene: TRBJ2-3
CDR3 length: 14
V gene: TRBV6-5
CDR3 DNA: TGTGCCAGCAGTTCAGGGAGGACAAGGGATACGCAGTATTTT
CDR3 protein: CASSSGRTRDTQYF

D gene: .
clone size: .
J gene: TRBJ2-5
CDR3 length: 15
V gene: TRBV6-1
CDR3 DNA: TGTGTCAGCAGCCCCCGGGGGTACCTCCAAGAGACCCAGTACTTC
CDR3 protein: CVSSPRGYLQETQYF

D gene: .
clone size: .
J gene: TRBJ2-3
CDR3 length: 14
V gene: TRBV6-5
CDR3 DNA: TGTGCCAGCAGTTATTTGGGCAGCACAGATACGCAGTATTTT
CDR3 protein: CASSYLGSTDTQYF

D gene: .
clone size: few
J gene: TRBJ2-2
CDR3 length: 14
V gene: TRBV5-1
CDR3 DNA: TGCGCCAGCTCCCGGCAGCCGGTCCCCGGGGAGCTGTTTTTT
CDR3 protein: CASSRQPVPGELFF

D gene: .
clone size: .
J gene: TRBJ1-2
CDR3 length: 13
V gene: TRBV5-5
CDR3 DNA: TGTGCCAGCAGCTCCGTTCCTGAGGGTGGCTACACCTTC
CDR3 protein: CASSSVPEGGYTF

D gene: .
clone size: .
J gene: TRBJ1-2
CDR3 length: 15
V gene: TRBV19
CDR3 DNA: TGTGCCAGTAGTACGGGGAGGGGTATGGTGTATGGCTACACCTTC
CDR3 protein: CASSTGRGMVYGYTF

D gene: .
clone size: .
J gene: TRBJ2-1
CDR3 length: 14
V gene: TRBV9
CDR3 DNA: TGTGCCAGCAGCGTAGCTGGACCCAGCAATGAGCAGTTCTTC
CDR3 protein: CASSVAGPSNEQFF

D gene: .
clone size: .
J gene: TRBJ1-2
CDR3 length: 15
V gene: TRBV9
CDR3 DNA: TGTGCCAGCAGCGTAGATCCCAGTCCTCGATATGGCTACACCTTC
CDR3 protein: CASSVDPSPRYGYTF

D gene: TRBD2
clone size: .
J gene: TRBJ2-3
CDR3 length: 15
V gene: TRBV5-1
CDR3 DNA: TGCGCCAGCACCCCTGGTGGGACTAGGGCGGATACGCAGTATTTT
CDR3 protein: CASTPGGTRADTQYF

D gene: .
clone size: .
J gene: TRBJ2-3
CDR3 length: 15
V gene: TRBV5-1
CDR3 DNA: TGCGCCAGCAGCCCGCAGGGGGGGGCCGGTGGTACGCAGTATTTT
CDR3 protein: CASSPQGGAGGTQYF

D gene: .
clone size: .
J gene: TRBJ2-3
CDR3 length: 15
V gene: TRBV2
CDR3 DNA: TGTGCCAGCAGTAGGGCCACCACTAGCACAGATACGCAGTATTTT
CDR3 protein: CASSRATTSTDTQYF

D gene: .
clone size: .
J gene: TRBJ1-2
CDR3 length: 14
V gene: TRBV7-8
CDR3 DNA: TGTGCCAGCAGCTTCCGGGGGGCAGGCTATGGCTACACCTTC
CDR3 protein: CASSFRGAGYGYTF

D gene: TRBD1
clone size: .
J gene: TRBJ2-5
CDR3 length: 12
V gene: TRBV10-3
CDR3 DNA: TGTGCCATCAGGGGGACAGGGTTGGAGCAGTACTTC
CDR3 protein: CAIRGTGLEQYF

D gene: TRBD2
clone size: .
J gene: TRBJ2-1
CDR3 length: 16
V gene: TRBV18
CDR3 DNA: TGTGCCAGCTCACCACCGGGGCGGGAGGATGAGAATGAGCAGTTCTTC
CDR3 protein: CASSPPGREDENEQFF

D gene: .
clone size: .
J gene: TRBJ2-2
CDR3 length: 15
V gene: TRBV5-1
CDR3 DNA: TGCGCCAGCAGAGGTCGGGGACAGAACACCGGGGAGCTGTTTTTT
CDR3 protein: CASRGRGQNTGELFF

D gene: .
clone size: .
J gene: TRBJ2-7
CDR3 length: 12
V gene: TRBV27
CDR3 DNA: TGTGCCAGCCGCCCGGATCCCTACGAGCAGTACTTC
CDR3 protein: CASRPDPYEQYF

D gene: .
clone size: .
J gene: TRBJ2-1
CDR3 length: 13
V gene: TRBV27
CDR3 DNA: TGTGCCATACGGCCCCCGGGCGACAATGAGCAGTTCTTC
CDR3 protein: CAIRPPGDNEQFF

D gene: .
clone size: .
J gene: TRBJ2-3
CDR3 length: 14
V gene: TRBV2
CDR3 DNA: TGTGCCAGCAGTGAAGCTGGGCTATCAGATACGCAGTATTTT
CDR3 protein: CASSEAGLSDTQYF

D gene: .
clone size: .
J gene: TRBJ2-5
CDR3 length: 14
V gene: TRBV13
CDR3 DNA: TGTGCCAGCAGCCCCCGACAGTACCAAGAGACCCAGTACTTC
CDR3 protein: CASSPRQYQETQYF

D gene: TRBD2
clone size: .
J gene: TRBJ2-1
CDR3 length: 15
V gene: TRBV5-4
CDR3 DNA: TGTGCCAGCAGCTTCCCACCGGGAGGGTACAATGAGCAGTTCTTC
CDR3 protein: CASSFPPGGYNEQFF

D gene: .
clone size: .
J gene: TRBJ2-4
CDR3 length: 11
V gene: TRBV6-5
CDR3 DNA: TGTGCCAGCATGGCCAAAAACATTCAGTACTTC
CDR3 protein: CASMAKNIQYF

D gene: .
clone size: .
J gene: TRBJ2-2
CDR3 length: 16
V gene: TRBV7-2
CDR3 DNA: TGTGCCAGCAGCGCCCGGGGGCCTACGAACACCGGGGAGCTGTTTTTT
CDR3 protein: CASSARGPTNTGELFF

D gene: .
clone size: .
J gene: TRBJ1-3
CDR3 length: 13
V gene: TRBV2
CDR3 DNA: TGTGCCAGCAGCCCCGGGCTTCGAAACACCATATATTTT
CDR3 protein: CASSPGLRNTIYF

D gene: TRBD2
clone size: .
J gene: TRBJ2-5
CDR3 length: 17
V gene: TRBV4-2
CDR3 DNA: TGTGCCAGCAGCCAAGAGGGTACGCGGGGGGGATTAGAGACCCAGTACTTC
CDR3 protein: CASSQEGTRGGLETQYF

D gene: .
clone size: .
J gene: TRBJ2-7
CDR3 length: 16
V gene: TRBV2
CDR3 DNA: TGTGCCAGCAGTGTAGGCCAATTGGGAGACTCCTACGAGCAGTACTTC
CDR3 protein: CASSVGQLGDSYEQYF

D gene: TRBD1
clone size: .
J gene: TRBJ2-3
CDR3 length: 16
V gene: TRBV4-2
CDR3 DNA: TGTGCCAGCAGCCGGGACGGACAGGGGGCTTCAGATACGCAGTATTTT
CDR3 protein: CASSRDGQGASDTQYF

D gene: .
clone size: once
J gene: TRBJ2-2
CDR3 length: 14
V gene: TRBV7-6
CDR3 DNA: TGTGCCAGCAGCCCCAGCGTCACCACCGGGGAGCTGTTTTTT
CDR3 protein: CASSPSVTTGELFF

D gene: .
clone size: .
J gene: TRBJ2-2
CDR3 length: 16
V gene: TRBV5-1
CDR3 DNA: TGCGCCAGCAGCTTTGGGAGGACCCCAGGGACCGGGGAGCTGTTTTTT
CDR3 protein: CASSFGRTPGTGELFF

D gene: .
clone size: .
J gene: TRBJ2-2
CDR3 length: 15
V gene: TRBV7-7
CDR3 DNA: TGTGCCAGCAGCGCAGGGGCCCCGAACACCGGGGAGCTGTTTTTT
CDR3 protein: CASSAGAPNTGELFF

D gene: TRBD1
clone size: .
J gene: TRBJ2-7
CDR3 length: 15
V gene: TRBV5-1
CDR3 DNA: TGCGCCAGCAGCCCGATGGGACAGGCCCCCTACGAGCAGTACTTC
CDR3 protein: CASSPMGQAPYEQYF

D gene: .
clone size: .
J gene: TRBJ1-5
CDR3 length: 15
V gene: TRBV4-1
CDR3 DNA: TGCGCCAGCAGCCAAGGGCAGGATAGCAATCAGCCCCAGCATTTT
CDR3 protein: CASSQGQDSNQPQHF

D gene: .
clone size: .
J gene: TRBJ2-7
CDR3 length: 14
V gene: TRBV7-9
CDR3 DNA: TGTGCCAGCAGCTTACGAGGGGCGGTCCACGAGCAGTACTTC
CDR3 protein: CASSLRGAVHEQYF

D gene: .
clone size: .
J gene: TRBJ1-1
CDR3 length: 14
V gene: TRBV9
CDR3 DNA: TGTGCCAGCAGTTCGCTACAATCGAACACTGAAGCTTTCTTT
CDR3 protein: CASSSLQSNTEAFF

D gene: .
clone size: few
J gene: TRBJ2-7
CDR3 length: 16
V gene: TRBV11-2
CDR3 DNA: TGTGCCAGCAGCCCCCTGCCTCTAGCGAACCACTACGAGCAGTACTTC
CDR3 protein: CASSPLPLANHYEQYF

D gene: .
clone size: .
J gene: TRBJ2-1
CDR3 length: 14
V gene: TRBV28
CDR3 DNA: TGTGCCAGCAGCTTGGGAACTAGCCCCAATGAGCAGTTCTTC
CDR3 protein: CASSLGTSPNEQFF

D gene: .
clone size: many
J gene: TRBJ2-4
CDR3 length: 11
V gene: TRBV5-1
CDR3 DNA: TGCGCCAGCAGCTTTGGGGTCATTCAGTACTTC
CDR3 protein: CASSFGVIQYF

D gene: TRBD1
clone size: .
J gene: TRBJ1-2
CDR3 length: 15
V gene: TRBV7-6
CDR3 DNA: TGTGCCAGCAGCTTAGAGGGGACAGGACGCTATGGCTACACCTTC
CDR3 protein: CASSLEGTGRYGYTF

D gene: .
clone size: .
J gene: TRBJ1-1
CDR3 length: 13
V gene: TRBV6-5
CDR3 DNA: TGTGCCAGCAGCCGTGACAGAAACTTTGAAGCTTTCTTT
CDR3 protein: CASSRDRNFEAFF

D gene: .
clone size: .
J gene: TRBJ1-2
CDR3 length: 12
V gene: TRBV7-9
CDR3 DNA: TGTGCCAGCACCTTTTCCCCAGATGGCTACACCTTC
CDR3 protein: CASTFSPDGYTF

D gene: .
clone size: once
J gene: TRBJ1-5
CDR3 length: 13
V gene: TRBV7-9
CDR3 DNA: TGTGCCAGCAGCCCGACGGGCATCGGGCCCCAGCATTTT
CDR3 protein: CASSPTGIGPQHF

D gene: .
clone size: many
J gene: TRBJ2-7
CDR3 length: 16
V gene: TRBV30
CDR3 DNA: TGTGCCTGGAGTGTACAGTGGAGTCGTGGCCTTTACGAGCAGTACTTC
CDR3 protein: CAWSVQWSRGLYEQYF

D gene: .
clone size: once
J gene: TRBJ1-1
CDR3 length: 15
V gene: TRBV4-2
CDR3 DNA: TGTGCCAGCAGCCCCCTTACTTGGGCCTACACTGAAGCTTTCTTT
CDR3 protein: CASSPLTWAYTEAFF

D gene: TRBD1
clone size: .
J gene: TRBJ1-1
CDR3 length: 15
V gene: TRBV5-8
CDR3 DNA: TGTGCCAGCAGCTCCGGACAGGGATGGGACACTGAAGCTTTCTTT
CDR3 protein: CASSSGQGWDTEAFF

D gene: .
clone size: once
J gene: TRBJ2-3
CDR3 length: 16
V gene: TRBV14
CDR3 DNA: TGTGCCAGCAGCCAAGATTGGGCAGGGGGCACAGATACGCAGTATTTT
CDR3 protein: CASSQDWAGGTDTQYF

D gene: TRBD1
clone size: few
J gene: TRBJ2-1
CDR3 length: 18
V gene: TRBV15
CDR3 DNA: TGTGCCACCAGCTCTCCGGGACAGCGATTGAGCTCCTACAATGAGCAGTTCTTC
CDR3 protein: CATSSPGQRLSSYNEQFF

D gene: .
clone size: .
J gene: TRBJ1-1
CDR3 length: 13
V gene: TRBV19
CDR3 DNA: TGTGCCAGTACCCGGGGGGCAGGCACTGAAGCTTTCTTT
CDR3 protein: CASTRGAGTEAFF

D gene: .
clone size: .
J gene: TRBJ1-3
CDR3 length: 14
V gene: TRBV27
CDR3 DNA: TGTGCCAGCAGTCTGACAGGATCTGGAAACACCATATATTTT
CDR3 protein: CASSLTGSGNTIYF

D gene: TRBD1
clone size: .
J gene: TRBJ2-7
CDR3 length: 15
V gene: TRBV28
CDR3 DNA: TGTGCCAGCAGTTTAGCCCGGACAGGATCCTACGAGCAGTACTTC
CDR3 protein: CASSLARTGSYEQYF

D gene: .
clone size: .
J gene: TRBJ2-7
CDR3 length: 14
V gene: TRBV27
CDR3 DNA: TGTGCCAGCAGTTGGGCACAGTTCTCCTACGAGCAGTACTTC
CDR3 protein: CASSWAQFSYEQYF

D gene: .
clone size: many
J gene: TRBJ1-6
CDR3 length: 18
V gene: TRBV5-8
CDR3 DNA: TGTGCCAGCAGCTTGGACGCCGCGGCCAGCTCCTATAATTCACCCCTCCACTTT
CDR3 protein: CASSLDAAASSYNSPLHF

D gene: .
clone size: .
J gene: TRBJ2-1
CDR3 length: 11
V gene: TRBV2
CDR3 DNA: TGTGCCAGCAAGGACGGGGCTGAGCAGTTCTTC
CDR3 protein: CASKDGAEQFF

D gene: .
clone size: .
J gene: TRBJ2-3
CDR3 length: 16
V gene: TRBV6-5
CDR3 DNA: TGTGCCAGCAGTTACGCAGGGGTTCCTAGCACAGATACGCAGTATTTT
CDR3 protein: CASSYAGVPSTDTQYF

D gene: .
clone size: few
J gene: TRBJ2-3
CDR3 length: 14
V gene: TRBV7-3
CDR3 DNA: TGTGCCAGCAGCCCCCGCCTGGGCACAGATACGCAGTATTTT
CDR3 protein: CASSPRLGTDTQYF

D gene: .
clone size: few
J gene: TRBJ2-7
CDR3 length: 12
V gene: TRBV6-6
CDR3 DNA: TGTGCCAGCAGACCGCGGGGGCGCGAGCAGTACTTC
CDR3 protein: CASRPRGREQYF

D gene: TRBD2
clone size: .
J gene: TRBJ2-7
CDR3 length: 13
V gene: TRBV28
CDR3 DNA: TGTGCCACCTCGACTAGCGGGATATACGAGCAGTACTTC
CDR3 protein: CATSTSGIYEQYF

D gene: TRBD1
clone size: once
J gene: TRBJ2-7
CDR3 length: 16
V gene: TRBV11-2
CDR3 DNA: TGTGCCAGCAGCCCCCGGGGGGGACAGGGGGTCTACGAGCAGTACTTC
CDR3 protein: CASSPRGGQGVYEQYF

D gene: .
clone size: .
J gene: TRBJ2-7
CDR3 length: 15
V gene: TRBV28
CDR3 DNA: TGTGCCAGCAGTTCCTTCAGAAACGATTTATACGAGCAGTACTTC
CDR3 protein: CASSSFRNDLYEQYF